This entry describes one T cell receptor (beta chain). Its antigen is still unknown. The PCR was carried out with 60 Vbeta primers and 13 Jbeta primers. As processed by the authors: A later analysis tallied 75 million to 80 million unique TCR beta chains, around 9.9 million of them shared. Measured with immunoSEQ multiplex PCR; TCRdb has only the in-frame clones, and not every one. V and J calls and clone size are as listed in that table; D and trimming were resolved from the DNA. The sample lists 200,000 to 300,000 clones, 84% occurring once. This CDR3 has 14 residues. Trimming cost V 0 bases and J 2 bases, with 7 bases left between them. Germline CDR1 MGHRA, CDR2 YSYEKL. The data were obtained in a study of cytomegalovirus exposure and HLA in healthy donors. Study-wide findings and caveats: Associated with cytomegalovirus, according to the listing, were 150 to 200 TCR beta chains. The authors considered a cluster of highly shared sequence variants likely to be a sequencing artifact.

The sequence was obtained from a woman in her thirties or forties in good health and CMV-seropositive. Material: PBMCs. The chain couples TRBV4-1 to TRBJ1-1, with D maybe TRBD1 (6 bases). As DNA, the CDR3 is TGCGCCAGCAGCCAAGAACAGGGAAACACTGAAGCTTTCTTT. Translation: CASSQEQGNTEAFF.